The 13 T cell receptor beta chains below come from one sample, sequenced in a study of T cell repertoires in cytomegalovirus infection. TCRdb re-derived calls from the reads in MiXCR, one entry per CDR3 protein. This table has roughly 230,000 distinct CDR3 sequences, about 12% appearing once. Source material: PBMCs. The receptors were sampled from a human donor in good health (CMV status not recorded). Some clones in this sample may be carry-over from other donors' samples.

This chain links TRBV29-1 with TRBJ1-2; D may be TRBD1 (6 bases). The CDR3 spans 14 residues. Trimming cost V 7 bases and J 0 bases, with 15 bases left between them. Per the germline V gene, CDR1 is SQVTM and CDR2 is ANQGSEA. CDR3 sequence: CSGGGSTTNYGYTF. The CDR3 DNA reads TGCAGCGGTGGGGGCTCCACGACTAACTATGGCTACACCTTC.

The V and J genes are TRBV29-1 and TRBJ2-2, with D perhaps matching TRBD1 or TRBD2 (6 bases each). Germline V gene sequence: CDR1 SQVTM, CDR2 ANQGSEA. There are 15 residues in the CDR3. The germline V and J ends were trimmed by 1 base and 6 bases, with 15 bases remaining between them. The CDR3 DNA reads as TGCAGCGTTGAAGCCGGTGGAGGGGGGCCCGGGGAGCTGTTTTTT. Residues: CSVEAGGGGPGELFF.

This clonotype has a handful of counts. The rearrangement uses TRBV29-1 and TRBJ2-3; D might be TRBD2 (6 bases). The CDR3 runs 15 residues. Germline V gene lookup returns CDR1 SQVTM and CDR2 ANQGSEA. V lost 0 bases and J 1 base, leaving 11 bases between the germline ends. This CDR3 is CSVEDPEGGTDTQYF. The CDR3 DNA is TGCAGCGTTGAAGATCCGGAGGGTGGCACAGATACGCAGTATTTT.

This clonotype has ten or more counts. The chain uses TRBV7-6 and TRBJ2-5; D remains unclear. There are 14 residues in the CDR3. The V gene's germline CDR1 is SGHVS and CDR2 FNYEAQ. Trimming removed 4 bases from V and 2 bases from J, with 11 bases in between. CDR3 residues: CASSSQLTQETQYF. Written as DNA, the CDR3 is TGTGCCAGCAGCTCTCAACTTACTCAAGAGACCCAGTACTTC.

This clonotype showed up many times. The V call is TRBV5-4, the J call TRBJ2-3, with no clear D. Trimming pared 0 bases from V and 3 bases from J, leaving 11 bases between. Germline-derived CDR1 and CDR2 are SGHNT and YYREEE (reference sequence). The CDR3 loop spans 15 amino acids. The CDR3 DNA reads as TGTGCCAGCAGCTTGGGGGGATCTTCGACAGATACGCAGTATTTT. Protein product: CASSLGGSSTDTQYF. Full variable domain (outside the CDR3, taken from reference TRBV5-4 and TRBJ2-3): ETGVTQSPTHLIKTRGQQVTLRCSSQSGHNTVSWYQQALGQGPQFIFQYYREEENGRGNFPPRFSGLQFPNYSSELNVNALELDDSALYLCASSLGGSSTDTQYFGPGTRLTVL.

This clonotype was found many times. The rearrangement links TRBV7-2 to TRBJ2-7; 7 positions agree with TRBD1. Germline values: CDR1 SGHTA, CDR2 FQGNSA. The CDR3 spans 17 residues. V was pared by 1 base and J by 4 bases, with 13 bases of the junction left unmatched. The CDR3 sequence: CASSLEIGGSVLYEQYF. The DNA for the CDR3 is TGTGCCAGCAGCTTAGAGATAGGGGGCAGTGTGTTATACGAGCAGTACTTC. The variable domain in full, completed from reference TRBV7-2 and TRBJ2-7, reads GAGVSQSPSNKVTEKGKDVELRCDPISGHTALYWYRQSLGQGLEFLIYFQGNSAPDKSGLPSDRFSAERTGGSVSTLTIQRTQQEDSAVYLCASSLEIGGSVLYEQYFGPGTRLTVT.

This clonotype was seen many times. This rearrangement joins TRBV28 to TRBJ2-5, with a possible D match to TRBD1 (6 bases). CDR3 size: 14 residues. Per the germline V gene, CDR1 is MDHEN and CDR2 is SYDVKM. Trimming pared 6 bases from V and 2 bases from J, leaving 13 bases between. The CDR3 reads CASRIGGKQETQYF. The CDR3 nucleotides are TGTGCCAGCAGGATTGGGGGCAAACAAGAGACCCAGTACTTC.

The rearrangement joins TRBV28 to TRBJ2-7; D may be TRBD1 (7 bases). CDR3 size: 12 residues. Trimming removed 7 bases from V and 7 bases from J, with 14 bases in between. Germline V gene lookup returns CDR1 MDHEN and CDR2 SYDVKM. CDR3 loop: CASNPTGREQYF. DNA for the CDR3: TGTGCCAGCAATCCGACAGGGAGGGAGCAGTACTTC.

The chain carries TRBV10-3 and TRBJ2-3; D might be TRBD1 or TRBD2, each matching 5 bases. Germline CDR1 is ENHRY and CDR2 is SYGVKD. Trimming cost V 0 bases and J 5 bases, with 12 bases left between them. This CDR3 is built from 15 residues. The DNA for the CDR3 is TGTGCCATCAGTGAGTCAGGGACCCGGGGAGATACGCAGTATTTT. It yields the protein CAISESGTRGDTQYF.

This clonotype was seen a few times. CDR3 coding DNA: TGCGCCAGCAGCCCTACAGGGACCTCCTACGAGCAGTACTTC. This translates into CASSPTGTSYEQYF. The V call is TRBV5-1, the J call TRBJ2-7, with D perhaps matching TRBD1 (6 bases). CDR1 is SGHRS and CDR2 is YFSETQ in the germline V gene. The CDR3 runs 14 residues. V was shortened by 4 bases and J by 0 bases, with 11 bases between the two germline ends.

This clonotype showed up just a few times. The V call is TRBV4-3, the J call TRBJ1-1; D not certain. Germline V gene lookup returns CDR1 LGHNA and CDR2 YSLEER. The CDR3 covers 12 residues. With 8 bases removed from V and 3 bases from J, the gap between germline ends came to 10 bases. The CDR3 DNA reads TGCGCCAGCTGGTTAGAACACACTGAAGCTTTCTTT. Its protein is CASWLEHTEAFF.

This clonotype was recorded many times. This chain connects TRBV7-3 to TRBJ2-1; 11 positions agree with TRBD2. CDR1 and CDR2 (germline): SGHTA, FQGTGA. V trimming: 5 bases; J trimming: 7 bases; junction bases outside the gene matches: 4. CDR3 length: 14 residues. Here the CDR3 reads CASSPGLAVNEQFF. The CDR3 DNA follows: TGTGCCAGCAGCCCGGGACTAGCGGTAAATGAGCAGTTCTTC.

The chain carries TRBV30 and TRBJ2-1, with a tentative D call TRBD2 (6 bases). Germline CDR1 and CDR2: GTSNPN and SVGIG (reference sequence). Trimming cost V 7 bases and J 3 bases, with 13 bases left between them. This CDR3 has 13 residues. The CDR3 spells CALEVADYNEQFF. For the CDR3, the DNA is TGTGCCTTGGAAGTAGCGGACTACAATGAGCAGTTCTTC.